Included here is one TCR beta chain sequence, with context. Its antigen is currently unknown. The V and J ends lost 1 base and 2 bases, in that order; junction bases with no gene match: 3. The CDR3 totals 15 residues. Germline loops: CDR1 SEHNR, CDR2 FQNEAQ (reference sequence). This sample stems from a study of cytomegalovirus exposure and HLA in healthy donors. Whole-study findings and limits: Within the data, a cluster of highly shared sequence variants was likely a sequencing artifact. A later analysis linked a missense variant in DCLRE1C to the trimming of TCR beta V and J genes.

The study ran its PCR with 60 Vbeta and 13 Jbeta primers. TCRdb's table, derived via immunoSEQ multiplex PCR, lists solely in-frame clones and lacks some. The sample lists roughly 100,000 clones, roughly a tenth occurring once. The clonotype comes from a man between 35 and 55 years old in good health and CMV-seropositive. The sequencing input was PBMCs. The chain has TRBV7-9 and TRBJ1-2; TRBD1 aligns across 8 bases. The CDR3 loop is CASSLGQGANYGYTF. CDR3 DNA sequence: TGTGCCAGCAGCTTAGGCCAGGGGGCGAACTATGGCTACACCTTC.